What follows are 13 T cell receptor beta chains derived from one specimen sequenced in a study of shared clonotypes between healthy human individuals. Clones were read by immunoSEQ multiplex PCR, and TCRdb kept only the in-frame ones, dropping some. The sample carries approximately 400,000 clones, around 96% recorded once. Sequenced material: memory CD8+ T cells sorted from blood. Subset defined: CD45RO+ cells pooled with CCR7-negative TemRA cells. Receptors were obtained from a man younger than 40 in good health.

The chain recombines TRBV11-2 with TRBJ1-2; 7 bases fit TRBD1. This CDR3 is 18 amino acids long. CDR1 is SGHAT and CDR2 is FQNNGV in the germline V gene. V shed 4 bases and J 8 bases; nucleotides not matched to a gene: 22. CDR3 sequence: CASSWGDSTRREASGYTF. In nucleotides, the CDR3 is TGTGCCAGCAGCTGGGGGGACAGTACCCGCCGAGAAGCATCGGGCTACACCTTC.

The chain couples TRBV7-9 to TRBJ1-6, with TRBD1 as a possible D gene (5 bases). The CDR3 spans 14 residues. With 0 bases removed from V and 8 bases from J, the gap between germline ends came to 8 bases. The V gene's germline CDR1 is SEHNR and CDR2 FQNEAQ (reference sequence). CDR3 residues: CASSLAQGDSPLHF. CDR3 DNA sequence: TGTGCCAGCAGCTTAGCCCAGGGAGATTCACCCCTCCACTTT.

The CDR3 DNA reads as TGTGCCAGCAGTTCCGGGACAGGGACCCACAATGAAAAACTGTTTTTT. Translated: CASSSGTGTHNEKLFF. The rearrangement joins TRBV27 to TRBJ1-4; 9 nucleotides line up with TRBD1. The ends lost 4 bases at V and 5 bases at J; junction bases unmatched: 8. The germline V gene encodes CDR1 MNHEY and CDR2 SMNVEV (reference sequence). CDR3 length: 16 residues.

V usage is TRBV29-1 and J usage is TRBJ1-1, with D possibly TRBD1 on 5 matching bases. Germline V gene sequence: CDR1 SQVTM, CDR2 ANQGSEA. The ends were cut back, 3 bases at V and 13 bases at J, with 12 bases in the middle. The CDR3 runs to 10 residues. In DNA, the CDR3 is TGCAGCGTTGACGGGGGAAGGGGTTTCTTT. Residues: CSVDGGRGFF.

CDR3 loop: CASTNDRPGNTIYF. CDR3 sequence (DNA): TGTGCCAGCACCAACGACAGGCCTGGAAACACCATATATTTT. The chain is built from TRBV7-6 and TRBJ1-3; tentative D call: TRBD1 (6 bases). V lost 7 bases to trimming and J lost 2 bases, with 12 bases between them. CDR3 length equals 14 residues. Germline V gene lookup returns CDR1 SGHVS and CDR2 FNYEAQ.

The rearrangement uses TRBV30 and TRBJ1-5, with D hard to call. The CDR3 consists of 13 residues. V lost 2 bases and J lost 3, with 8 bases in between. Germline CDR1 GTSNPN, CDR2 SVGIG (reference sequence). CDR3 region: CAWSSRYNQPQHF. CDR3 bases: TGTGCCTGGAGTTCACGGTACAATCAGCCCCAGCATTTT.

V and J are TRBV5-1 and TRBJ2-7, with D possibly being TRBD1 (6 bases). This CDR3 comprises 15 residues. V lost 0 bases, J lost 0 bases, and 10 bases lay in between. Germline-derived CDR1 and CDR2 are SGHRS and YFSETQ. DNA of the CDR3: TGCGCCAGCAGCTTGGGACCGGACAGCTCCTACGAGCAGTACTTC. This sequence encodes CASSLGPDSSYEQYF.

The V gene is TRBV19, the J gene TRBJ2-2; possible D gene TRBD2, 6 bases. Germline V CDR1 and CDR2: LNHDA, SQIVND (reference sequence). Trimming took off 4 bases at V and 1 base at J, with 13 bases between the two ends. The CDR3 has 16 amino acids. CDR3 residues: CASSRQPAGNTGELFF. The DNA for the CDR3 is TGTGCCAGTAGTAGGCAGCCAGCGGGGAACACCGGGGAGCTGTTTTTT.

CDR3 region: CASSPPGTSSYEQYF. CDR3 DNA sequence: TGTGCCAGCAGTCCTCCCGGGACTAGCTCCTACGAGCAGTACTTC. The chain has TRBV28 and TRBJ2-7; 8 nucleotides line up with TRBD2. The CDR3 has 15 residues. From germline, CDR1 is MDHEN and CDR2 SYDVKM. The ends lost 5 bases at V and 0 bases at J; junction bases unmatched: 6.

V is TRBV5-1 and J is TRBJ2-7; D is possibly TRBD1 or TRBD2 (5 bases each). Germline loops: CDR1 SGHRS, CDR2 YFSETQ. The CDR3 sequence is 15 residues long. Trimming removed 5 bases from V and 2 bases from J, with 17 bases in between. The CDR3 here is CASRTVRDAAYEQYF. The CDR3 DNA reads as TGCGCCAGCAGAACAGTCCGGGACGCGGCCTACGAGCAGTACTTC.

This rearrangement joins TRBV7-8 to TRBJ2-2, with D unclear. Germline lookup yields CDR1 SGHVS and CDR2 FQNEAQ. The CDR3 covers 14 residues. V dropped 8 bases and J dropped 1 base, with 11 bases sitting between them. The CDR3 DNA reads as TGTGCCAGCCGGCTTCCGGGGAACACCGGGGAGCTGTTTTTT. Translation: CASRLPGNTGELFF.

The rearrangement uses TRBV6-5 and TRBJ2-1; 8 positions match TRBD2. J lost 6 bases, V lost 6 bases, and 10 bases had no gene match. CDR3 length equals 15 residues. Germline CDR1 reads MNHEY; CDR2 reads SVGAGI. The CDR3 coding sequence is TGTGCCAGCAGCATAGCGGGGCTAGAATTCAATGAGCAGTTCTTC. Translated, it gives CASSIAGLEFNEQFF.

The genes are TRBV28 and TRBJ2-7; 9 bases agree with TRBD2. Germline-derived CDR1 and CDR2 are MDHEN and SYDVKM. The length of the CDR3 is 16 residues. V shed 0 bases, J shed 0 bases, and the junction held 3 bases outside the gene matches. The CDR3 reads CASSLWTSGVSYEQYF. The CDR3 nucleotides read TGTGCCAGCAGTTTATGGACTAGCGGAGTCTCCTACGAGCAGTACTTC.